This is a list of T cell receptor beta chains from one sample in a study of T cells after yellow fever vaccination. TCRdb re-called the 5' RACE reads with MiXCR, one entry per CDR3 protein. Among 200,000 to 300,000 distinct CDR3 sequences, roughly 6.8% were seen once, and the ten largest hold 1.1%. The sample consisted of CD4+ T cells sorted from PBMCs, taken on the day of the yellow fever booster vaccination. All receptors derive from a man aged 25-45 years who received the YFV17D yellow fever vaccine. The CDR3 runs from the conserved cysteine through the conserved F or W. The D gene is left open where the match is weak. Part of the rows lack a size; the others show once, few, many or a class for expanded clones.

v_gene	d_gene	j_gene	abundance	CDR3aa	CDR3nt
TRBV9	TRBD2	TRBJ2-7	few	CASSAIAGDTYEQYF	TGTGCCAGCAGCGCCATAGCGGGAGATACCTACGAGCAGTACTTC
TRBV5-5	.	TRBJ2-5	.	CASSPGTQQETQYF	TGTGCCAGCAGCCCCGGGACCCAACAAGAGACCCAGTACTTC
TRBV10-3	.	TRBJ2-7	few	CAISGGQGSHEQYF	TGTGCCATCAGCGGGGGACAAGGGAGCCACGAGCAGTACTTC
TRBV19	.	TRBJ1-2	few	CASSPGDGRLYGYTF	TGTGCCAGTAGTCCAGGGGACGGCAGATTATATGGCTACACCTTC
TRBV9	.	TRBJ2-7	few	CASSPGAGTYEQYF	TGTGCCAGCAGCCCGGGAGCCGGGACCTACGAGCAGTACTTC
TRBV4-2	.	TRBJ2-2	few	CASSQEFRVTGELFF	TGTGCCAGCAGCCAAGAGTTCAGGGTCACCGGGGAGCTGTTTTTT
TRBV18	.	TRBJ2-7	.	CASSRYGANSHEQYF	TGTGCCAGCTCCAGATATGGAGCGAACTCCCACGAGCAGTACTTC
TRBV20-1	TRBD2	TRBJ2-3	.	CSARDPREGLDTQYF	TGCAGTGCTAGAGATCCCAGGGAGGGGTTAGATACGCAGTATTTT
TRBV3-1	TRBD2	TRBJ2-1	many	CASSQESSGSTEQFF	TGTGCCAGCAGCCAAGAATCTAGCGGGAGTACTGAGCAGTTCTTC
TRBV3-1	TRBD2	TRBJ2-7	.	CASSHGAGSSYEQYF	TGTGCCAGCAGCCATGGAGCGGGGAGCTCCTACGAGCAGTACTTC
TRBV27	TRBD1	TRBJ2-7	.	CASRRQGMYEQYF	TGTGCCAGCAGACGACAGGGTATGTACGAGCAGTACTTC
TRBV14	.	TRBJ1-1	many	CASSAQMGSGTEAFF	TGTGCCAGCAGCGCACAAATGGGTTCCGGCACTGAAGCTTTCTTT
TRBV9	.	TRBJ2-1	.	CVSSVIGGAGYNEQFF	TGTGTCAGCAGCGTAATCGGGGGAGCGGGCTACAATGAGCAGTTCTTC
TRBV10-3	.	TRBJ2-5	.	CAISRLERETQYF	TGTGCCATCAGTCGGTTGGAGCGAGAGACCCAGTACTTC
TRBV7-6	.	TRBJ2-7	many	CASSLARTAYEQYF	TGTGCCAGCAGCTTAGCCAGGACTGCCTACGAGCAGTACTTC
TRBV7-2	TRBD2	TRBJ2-3	.	CASSSQGTSGAVDTQYF	TGTGCCAGCAGCTCCCAGGGGACTAGCGGGGCGGTAGATACGCAGTATTTT
TRBV7-3	TRBD2	TRBJ2-1	many	CASSLAGASYNEQFF	TGTGCCAGCAGCTTAGCGGGAGCCTCCTACAATGAGCAGTTCTTC
TRBV24-1	.	TRBJ2-7	many	CATSEAGTDSYEQYF	TGTGCCACCAGTGAGGCCGGGACTGACTCCTACGAGCAGTACTTC
TRBV20-1	.	TRBJ2-7	few	CSARGQTYEQYF	TGCAGTGCTAGAGGGCAGACCTACGAGCAGTACTTC
TRBV20-1	.	TRBJ2-3	.	CSARPPTSRGDTQYF	TGCAGTGCTAGACCCCCCACTAGTCGGGGAGATACGCAGTATTTT
TRBV12-3/TRBV12-4	TRBD1	TRBJ2-7	many	CASSSGTASYEQYF	TGTGCCAGCAGTTCCGGGACAGCCTCCTACGAGCAGTACTTC
TRBV7-9	.	TRBJ1-1	.	CASSQQGRDTEAFF	TGTGCCAGCAGTCAACAGGGAAGGGACACTGAAGCTTTCTTT
TRBV7-2	TRBD2	TRBJ2-7	few	CASSIIAGPQQYF	TGTGCCAGCAGTATAATAGCGGGCCCCCAGCAGTACTTC
TRBV24-1	TRBD2	TRBJ2-3	many	CATSDPGLAGADTQYF	TGTGCCACCAGTGACCCCGGACTAGCGGGAGCCGATACGCAGTATTTT
TRBV5-4	.	TRBJ2-1	few	CASSLGGMRSYNEQFF	TGTGCCAGCAGCTTGGGCGGGATGAGATCCTACAATGAGCAGTTCTTC
TRBV4-3	.	TRBJ2-1	many	CASSPETNYNEQFF	TGCGCCAGCAGCCCGGAGACTAACTACAATGAGCAGTTCTTC
TRBV5-1	.	TRBJ2-1	many	CASSSDNEQFF	TGTGCCAGCAGCTCGGACAATGAGCAGTTCTTC
TRBV24-1	.	TRBJ2-2	few	CATRRGGTNTGELFF	TGTGCCACCAGGCGGGGCGGGACGAACACCGGGGAGCTGTTTTTT
TRBV9	.	TRBJ1-1	many	CASSVGGSTEAFF	TGTGCCAGCAGCGTAGGGGGGTCCACTGAAGCTTTCTTT
TRBV30	.	TRBJ2-7	few	CAWSVSGGTGEQYF	TGTGCCTGGAGTGTATCCGGGGGAACGGGCGAGCAGTACTTC
TRBV4-3	.	TRBJ1-4	.	CASSQSRSPEKLFF	TGCGCCAGCAGCCAATCCCGGAGCCCTGAAAAACTGTTTTTT
TRBV6-6	.	TRBJ2-7	.	CASSYSVASEQYF	TGTGCCAGCAGTTACTCGGTTGCTTCCGAGCAGTACTTC
TRBV2	TRBD1	TRBJ1-4	many	CASRPGTGAEANEKLFF	TGTGCCAGCAGACCCGGGACAGGGGCTGAGGCTAATGAAAAACTGTTTTTT
TRBV20-1	TRBD2	TRBJ2-5	.	CSARIAGARGETQYF	TGCAGTGCTAGGATAGCGGGAGCCAGGGGGGAGACCCAGTACTTC
TRBV15	TRBD1	TRBJ1-5	many	CATSRDLGGGRWPQHF	TGTGCCACCAGCAGAGATTTGGGAGGGGGCCGGTGGCCCCAGCATTTT
TRBV20-1	.	TRBJ2-3	many	CSARDRRLVTDTQYF	TGCAGTGCTAGAGATAGGCGGCTTGTCACAGATACGCAGTATTTT
TRBV10-3	.	TRBJ2-3	few	CAISDQGTDTQYF	TGTGCCATCAGTGACCAAGGGACAGATACGCAGTATTTT
TRBV20-1	TRBD1	TRBJ2-3	few	CSARATGQGAGDTQYF	TGCAGTGCTAGAGCCACTGGGCAGGGGGCGGGAGATACGCAGTATTTT
TRBV20-1	.	TRBJ2-7	many	CSASTVPHSYEQYF	TGCAGTGCTTCGACAGTCCCTCACTCCTACGAGCAGTACTTC
TRBV19	.	TRBJ2-3	many	CASSIGDTQYF	TGTGCCAGTAGTATCGGGGATACGCAGTATTTT
TRBV10-2	.	TRBJ2-1	.	CASSVKWGNEQFF	TGCGCCAGCAGTGTAAAGTGGGGAAATGAGCAGTTCTTC
TRBV4-3	TRBD1	TRBJ2-1	.	CASSQGWSGGQFF	TGCGCCAGCAGCCAAGGCTGGTCAGGGGGGCAGTTCTTC
TRBV12-3/TRBV12-4	TRBD1	TRBJ1-4	few	CASSSGQGEEKLFF	TGTGCCAGCAGTTCGGGACAGGGGGAAGAAAAACTGTTTTTT
TRBV7-6	.	TRBJ2-1	.	CASSSTLTPYNEQFF	TGTGCCAGCAGTTCTACTCTCACACCCTACAATGAGCAGTTCTTC
TRBV14	.	TRBJ2-3	.	CASSLLTHTDTQYF	TGTGCCAGCAGCCTGTTGACCCACACAGATACGCAGTATTTT
TRBV11-2	TRBD1	TRBJ2-2	few	CASSPRDRGHGELFF	TGTGCCAGCAGCCCCCGGGACAGGGGTCACGGGGAGCTGTTTTTT
TRBV7-8	TRBD1	TRBJ1-6	few	CASSAQGIMNNSPLHF	TGTGCCAGCAGCGCACAGGGGATAATGAATAATTCACCCCTCCACTTT
TRBV4-3	.	TRBJ2-3	few	CASSQLTADTQYF	TGCGCCAGCAGCCAACTTACGGCAGATACGCAGTATTTT
TRBV7-2	.	TRBJ1-5	.	CASSLAQGSGQPQHF	TGTGCCAGCAGCTTAGCCCAGGGGTCGGGTCAGCCCCAGCATTTT
TRBV25-1	.	TRBJ2-2	.	CASSEWGGRRTPLEHTGELFF	TGTGCCAGCAGTGAATGGGGCGGGCGCCGGACCCCCCTGGAGCACACCGGGGAGCTGTTTTTT
TRBV2	.	TRBJ2-5	.	CASSLSPRNSFVQETQYF	TGTGCCAGCAGTTTGTCTCCCCGCAATTCGTTTGTCCAAGAGACCCAGTACTTC
TRBV20-1	TRBD2	TRBJ2-1	few	CGGGEYNEQFF	TGCGGCGGGGGGGAATACAATGAGCAGTTCTTC
TRBV5-1	TRBD2	TRBJ2-2	few	CASSYTSGRAAGELFF	TGCGCCAGCAGCTATACGTCGGGGAGGGCTGCCGGGGAGCTGTTTTTT